The next 17 T cell receptor beta chains were all read from a single sample in a study of vaccination effects on CD4 cells after COVID-19. Their antigens remain unidentified. When more than 9 days of culture had elapsed, CD4+ T cells were isolated. A PCR test confirmed that the person had SARS-CoV-2 infection between March and December 2020. Two-dose vaccination with either BNT162b2 or mRNA-1273 was given to the participants. Profiled with immunoSEQ multiplex PCR; TCRdb holds only in-frame clones, not every one. In the table there are tens of thousands of clones, around 80% of which are singletons. Sequences were derived from CD4+ T cells from PBMCs cultured without peptide, sampled after COVID-19 vaccination. These receptors were taken from a human donor who had a prior SARS-CoV-2 infection.

The sample holds a few counts of this clone. J is TRBJ2-7 and V is TRBV4-1; D is ambiguous. CDR3 size: 14 residues. The germline V gene has CDR1 MGHRA and CDR2 YSYEKL. V dropped 4 bases and J dropped 5 bases, with 15 bases sitting between them. CDR3 DNA: TGCGCCAGCAGCCGCCTCTTACTTACCGACGAGCAGTACTTC. Its protein product is CASSRLLLTDEQYF.

The V call is TRBV5-1, the J call TRBJ2-7; D unresolved. Germline V gene sequence: CDR1 SGHRS, CDR2 YFSETQ. Trimming took off 0 bases at V and 2 bases at J, with 9 bases between the two ends. The CDR3 covers 14 residues. CDR3 region: CASSLVGRTYEQYF. For the CDR3, the DNA is TGCGCCAGCAGCTTGGTCGGCAGAACCTACGAGCAGTACTTC.

J is TRBJ2-7 and V is TRBV7-8; the D is unclear. Deletions cut 4 bases from V and 7 bases from J, with 11 bases between. Germline V CDR1 and CDR2: SGHVS, FQNEAQ. The CDR3 spans 12 residues. DNA for the CDR3: TGTGCCAGCAGCTGGCTAGGAGTGGAGCAGTACTTC. Its protein is CASSWLGVEQYF.

This clone was picked up one time. The genes are TRBV5-1 and TRBJ2-7; 7 nucleotides align to TRBD1. The CDR3 consists of 15 residues. J was trimmed by 5 bases and V by 4 bases; bases with no gene match: 12. Germline lookup yields CDR1 SGHRS and CDR2 YFSETQ. CDR3 in DNA: TGCGCCAGCAGCCCCCCCGAGACAGGGAGAAACGAGCAGTACTTC. Its translation is CASSPPETGRNEQYF.

The CDR3 nucleotides are TGTGCCAGCACCCCGGGGGGTAGAACAGATACGCAGTATTTT. Amino acids: CASTPGGRTDTQYF. The V and J genes are TRBV5-4 and TRBJ2-3, with TRBD2 identical over 7 bases. This CDR3 region has 14 residues. Germline CDR1 SGHNT, CDR2 YYREEE (reference sequence). The J segment lost 3 bases and the V segment lost 6 bases, leaving 7 bases of the junction unmatched.

This chain joins TRBV5-1 and TRBJ1-1; 8 bases fit TRBD1. The CDR3 is made up of 14 amino acids. Germline V lookup: CDR1 SGHRS, CDR2 YFSETQ. With 3 bases clipped from V and 0 bases from J, the junction kept 1 base outside the gene matches. CDR3 nucleotides: TGCGCCAGCAGCTGGGACAGGCTGAACACTGAAGCTTTCTTT. Translating it yields CASSWDRLNTEAFF.

This rearrangement joins TRBV19 to TRBJ1-1; TRBD1 agrees at 9 bases. J lost 3 bases, V lost 8 bases, and 7 bases had no gene match. Germline assignment: CDR1 LNHDA and CDR2 SQIVND (reference sequence). CDR3 length: 14 residues. DNA of the CDR3: TGTGCCAGTGGCAAACAGGGGGCCGACACTGAAGCTTTCTTT. It codes for CASGKQGADTEAFF.

V is TRBV2 and J is TRBJ2-2, with D possibly matching TRBD1 (6 bases). The CDR3 has 16 residues. Looked up from germline, CDR1 is SNHLY and CDR2 is FYNNEI. V shed 6 bases and J shed 1 base, with 15 bases lying between them. CDR3 sequence reads: CASRQPDRRNTGELFF. The CDR3 DNA sequence: TGTGCCAGCAGGCAACCGGACAGACGGAACACCGGGGAGCTGTTTTTT.

This clone was observed once. This chain joins TRBV11-2 and TRBJ2-1; D possibly matches TRBD1 or TRBD2 (5 bases each). Trimming pared 5 bases from V and 4 bases from J, leaving 9 bases between. Germline values: CDR1 SGHAT, CDR2 FQNNGV. This CDR3 contains 13 residues. CDR3 protein: CASSPGGYNEQFF. CDR3 coding DNA: TGTGCCAGCAGCCCTGGGGGTTACAATGAGCAGTTCTTC. Full variable domain (rest looked up from reference TRBV11-2 and TRBJ2-1): EAGVAQSPRYKIIEKRQSVAFWCNPISGHATLYWYQQILGQGPKLLIQFQNNGVVDDSQLPKDRFSAERLKGVDSTLKIQPAKLEDSAVYLCASSPGGYNEQFFGPGTRLTVL.

This clone was observed a single time. The chain couples TRBV7-2 to TRBJ2-7; D uncertain. V shed 2 bases and J shed 6 bases, with 5 bases lying between them. The CDR3 sequence is 11 residues long. The germline gives CDR1 SGHTA, CDR2 FQGNSA. CDR3 nucleotides: TGTGCCAGCAGCTTAACCGTCGAGCAGTACTTC. This codes for CASSLTVEQYF.

This sequence joins TRBV7-2 and TRBJ2-3, with D possibly matching TRBD2 (5 bases). Trimming pared 5 bases from V and 1 base from J, leaving 13 bases between. CDR1 and CDR2 from the germline V gene are SGHTA and FQGNSA. CDR3 size: 15 residues. In DNA, the CDR3 is TGTGCCAGCAGCCACGGGAATTGGCGCACAGATACGCAGTATTTT. Translating gives CASSHGNWRTDTQYF.

This sequence joins TRBV12-3 or TRBV12-4 and TRBJ2-5; D remains unclear. The CDR3 length is 12 residues. Between the trimmed V and J ends, which lost 6 bases and 8 bases, there was a span of 13 bases. CDR3 nucleotides: TGTGCCAGCAGCAAACTACGACTTACCCAGTACTTC. As protein: CASSKLRLTQYF.

J is TRBJ2-1 and V is TRBV5-8, with 9 positions matching TRBD2. There are 17 residues in the CDR3. The V and J ends lost 3 bases and 4 bases, in that order; junction bases with no gene match: 11. Per the germline V gene, CDR1 is SGHTS and CDR2 is YDEGEE. The CDR3 region has the DNA TGTGCCAGCAGCTGGGAGAGTAGCGGGAGTTCGTACAATGAGCAGTTCTTC. Protein: CASSWESSGSSYNEQFF.

The chain uses TRBV14 and TRBJ2-7; no firm D call. The CDR3 contains 16 residues. The germline CDR1 and CDR2 sequences are SGHDN and FVKESK. V lost 4 bases and J lost 0, with 16 bases in between. The CDR3: CASSPDTVLSSYEQYF. CDR3 sequence (DNA): TGTGCCAGCAGCCCGGATACCGTTCTGAGCTCCTACGAGCAGTACTTC.

The chain recombines TRBV19 with TRBJ1-4, with 7 bases that match TRBD1. The CDR3 contains 15 residues. CDR1 is LNHDA and CDR2 is SQIVND in the germline V gene (reference sequence). V dropped 3 bases and J dropped 4; count of bases not matched to a gene: 5. CDR3 amino acids: CASSMAGQINEKLFF. CDR3 sequence (DNA): TGTGCCAGTAGTATGGCGGGACAGATTAATGAAAAACTGTTTTTT.

The rearrangement uses TRBV9 and TRBJ1-4; 12 positions match TRBD1. The CDR3 has 16 amino acids. Germline V gene sequence: CDR1 SGDLS, CDR2 YYNGEE. Trimming took 3 bases from V and 8 from J; bases not matched to a gene: 8. The CDR3: CASSAGTGGGGEKLFF. The CDR3 DNA is TGTGCCAGCAGCGCCGGGACAGGGGGCGGAGGGGAAAAACTGTTTTTT.

Details on this clone: A junction boundary mismatches the germline segment, possibly from a read error. J is TRBJ1-5 and V is TRBV19; D remains ambiguous. The CDR3 length is 13 residues. Germline values: CDR1 LNHDA, CDR2 SQIVND (reference sequence). CDR3 DNA sequence: TGTGCCAGTAGTGTAGACCGCAATCAGCCCCAGCATTTT. It encodes CASSVDRNQPQHF. The full variable domain, with the rest looked up from reference TRBV19 and TRBJ1-5, is DGGITQSPKYLFRKEGQNVTLSCEQNLNHDAMYWYRQDPGQGLRLIYYSQIVNDFQKGDIAEGYSVSREKKESFPLTVTSAQKNPTAFYLCASSVDRNQPQHFGDGTRLSIL.